This T cell receptor (beta chain) emerged from a study of shared clonotypes between healthy human individuals. Germline-derived CDR1 and CDR2 are SEHNR and FQNEAQ (reference sequence). Unmatched junction bases numbered 17, after V lost 6 bases and J lost 7 bases. The CDR3 is made up of 16 amino acids. The DNA input per sorted-subset replicate PCR was roughly 210 ng, corresponding to around 30,000 T cell genomes. Method: immunoSEQ multiplex PCR; TCRdb's copy keeps in-frame clones and lacks some. Of 2,500,000 or so clones listed, around 90% were seen once; the top ten hold over 0.12%. This clone was seen a handful of times.

The sequenced sample consisted of naive CD4+ T cells sorted from blood. The subset: CD45RA+ positively selected. The receptor's source is a young man in good health. This sequence joins TRBV7-9 and TRBJ1-2, with 7 bases matching TRBD1. CDR3 region: CASSFTGVVSESGYTF. CDR3 nucleotides: TGTGCCAGCAGTTTCACAGGGGTGGTGTCGGAATCTGGCTACACCTTC.